One sample yielded the 8 T cell receptor beta chains listed below, sequenced in a study of blood T cells in healthy people across ages. Primers used in a second PCR of about 6 to 11 cycles were a sample-barcoded 5' primer and a J-beta primer mix. TCRdb re-analysed the 5' RACE reads in MiXCR, keeping a single row per CDR3 protein. Of some 1.5 million distinct CDR3 sequences in the sample, approximately 30% are singletons; the top ten hold 7.7%. Sample: blood. Receptors originate from a woman aged 25 to 39 in good health.

This clonotype was observed a few times. The V and J genes are TRBV11-2 and TRBJ2-1; no firm D call. From germline, CDR1 is SGHAT and CDR2 FQNNGV. The CDR3 covers 17 residues. Trimming cost V 0 bases and J 5 bases, with 17 bases left between them. This CDR3 is CASSLEEWGTRHNEQFF. The CDR3, as DNA: TGTGCCAGCAGCTTAGAAGAGTGGGGTACCAGACACAATGAGCAGTTCTTC.

This clonotype was seen more than once but under ten times. This chain uses TRBV6-5 with TRBJ1-1; D remains unclear. This CDR3 spans 13 amino acids. CDR1 is MNHEY, CDR2 SVGAGI, per germline. V lost 5 bases to trimming and J lost 2 bases, with 9 bases between them. The chain's CDR3 is CASSRSPNTEAFF. Written as DNA, the CDR3 is TGTGCCAGCAGTCGATCACCAAACACTGAAGCTTTCTTT.

This chain uses TRBV7-2 with TRBJ2-5, with 9 bases fitting TRBD2. Germline V gives CDR1 SGHTA, CDR2 FQGNSA. V shed 5 bases and J 3 bases; nucleotides not matched to a gene: 10. The CDR3 contains 16 residues. The CDR3: CASSPNGLATKETQYF. The DNA of the CDR3 is TGTGCCAGCAGCCCCAACGGACTAGCGACAAAAGAGACCCAGTACTTC.

The chain recombines TRBV7-2 with TRBJ2-2; D gene unclear. The CDR3 extends over 14 amino acids. The V and J ends lost 5 bases and 4 bases respectively, with 11 bases between them. The germline V gene has CDR1 SGHTA and CDR2 FQGNSA. In nucleotides, the CDR3 is TGTGCCAGCAGCAAATTACAAGCCACCGGGGAGCTGTTTTTT. It yields the protein CASSKLQATGELFF.

This clonotype was seen ten or more times. The V and J genes are TRBV4-2 and TRBJ2-5; 7 nucleotides agree with TRBD2. CDR3 length: 16 residues. The ends lost 3 bases at V and 6 bases at J; junction bases unmatched: 13. The germline gives CDR1 LGHNA, CDR2 YNFKEQ. Written as DNA, the CDR3 is TGTGCCAGCAGCCAGAGCCGACTAGCACTGGCTCAGACCCAGTACTTC. It translates to CASSQSRLALAQTQYF.

This clonotype was detected a few times. The genes are TRBV5-5 and TRBJ2-1; unclear D gene. Trimming left V 1 base short and J 15 bases short, with 17 bases between. The germline gives CDR1 SGHKS, CDR2 YYEKEE (reference sequence). The CDR3 has 13 residues. The CDR3 coding sequence is TGTGCCAGCAGCTTGTCCCCGGAACTCCGCCGGTTCTTC. It codes for CASSLSPELRRFF.

This clonotype was picked up a small number of times. The genes are TRBV9 and TRBJ2-7, with 7 bases lining up with TRBD1. V lost 5 bases, J lost 1 base, and 12 bases stayed unmatched. CDR3 length: 16 amino acids. Germline assignment: CDR1 SGDLS and CDR2 YYNGEE. CDR3 loop: CASSPSFRDRSYEQYF. CDR3 coding DNA: TGTGCCAGCAGTCCTTCCTTCCGGGACAGATCCTACGAGCAGTACTTC.

This clonotype has a handful of counts. The chain couples TRBV12-3 or TRBV12-4 to TRBJ1-1; a possible D gene is TRBD1 (5 bases). The V gene lost 2 bases and the J gene lost 9 bases, with 10 bases spanning the gap. This CDR3 has 12 amino acids. CDR3 DNA sequence: TGTGCCAGCAGTTTAAGGAGGGGTAAAGCTTTCTTT. Protein sequence: CASSLRRGKAFF.